The rows below give T cell receptor beta chains drawn from one sample of a study of patients with pleural tuberculosis. TCRdb reprocessed the reads via MiXCR and lists one record per CDR3 protein. The repertoire holds about 30,000 distinct CDR3 sequences, under 20% seen once, with 3% to 4% in the top ten. Sequencing was performed on peripheral blood. The receptors were sampled from a human donor with pleural tuberculosis. CDR3s include the opening cysteine and the closing phenylalanine or tryptophan. A D gene is named only where the DNA matches it firmly. Clone size appears in some rows only: once, few, many, or a class for an expanded clone.

v_call	d_call	j_call	clone_size	cdr3_nt	cdr3_aa
TRBV27	NA	TRBJ2-1	NA	TGTGTCAGCACCGAGGGTGCGGCGGCCGACGAGCAGTTCTTC	CVSTEGAAADEQFF
TRBV29-1	NA	TRBJ1-1	many	TGCAGCGTTGAGGTCCCGGGGGTCCCTGAAGCTTTCTTT	CSVEVPGVPEAFF
TRBV2	NA	TRBJ1-1	many	TGTGCCAGCACCCCACAGGGCGCGAACACTGAAGCTTTCTTT	CASTPQGANTEAFF
TRBV20-1	TRBD1	TRBJ1-2	few	TGCAGTGCTTGGGGACAGGGAAATAACTATGGCTACACCTTC	CSAWGQGNNYGYTF
TRBV7-9	NA	TRBJ2-7	many	TGTGCCAGCAGCTTTGGGATCTCCTCCTACGAGCAGTACTTC	CASSFGISSYEQYF
TRBV29-1	TRBD1	TRBJ2-1	many	TGCAGCGTTGAACCACGGGACAGGGGTATCGATGAGCAGTTCTTC	CSVEPRDRGIDEQFF
TRBV20-1	NA	TRBJ1-2	many	TGCAGTGCTAGCGGCGCGAACTATGGCTACACCTTC	CSASGANYGYTF
TRBV5-1	NA	TRBJ2-5	few	TGCGCCAGCAGCTTGGGTCAGGGTGGGGAGACCCAGTACTTC	CASSLGQGGETQYF
TRBV30	NA	TRBJ1-5	many	TGTGCCTGGAGTCTGGACAGCGTCAATCAGCCCCAGCATTTT	CAWSLDSVNQPQHF
TRBV6-6	TRBD2	TRBJ2-1	many	TGTGCCAGCAGTTACCGACGGACTAGCGGGGGCTATGAGCAGTTCTTC	CASSYRRTSGGYEQFF
TRBV15	TRBD1	TRBJ1-2	NA	TGTTCCACCAGCAAGAGACAGGGAGACTATGGTTACACCTTC	CSTSKRQGDYGYTF
TRBV4-1	TRBD2	TRBJ2-7	NA	TGCGCCAGCAGCCAACCCTGGGGGGGGGGAAGGGGCGAGCAGTACTTC	CASSQPWGGGRGEQYF
TRBV4-1	NA	TRBJ2-7	NA	TGCGCCAGCAGCCAGGAATTCCGGGACCAACCTTACGAGCAGGACTTC	CASSQEFRDQPYEQDF
TRBV12-3/TRBV12-4	TRBD1	TRBJ1-2	many	TGTGCCAGCGGGCAGGGGGATTATGGCTACACCTTC	CASGQGDYGYTF
TRBV5-4	TRBD2	TRBJ2-5	many	TGTGCCAGCAGCTTGTCTAGCGGGCAAGAGACCCAGTACTTC	CASSLSSGQETQYF
TRBV5-1	NA	TRBJ2-7	many	TGCGCCAGCAGACTCGACTGGTCCGAGCAGTACTTC	CASRLDWSEQYF
TRBV3-1	NA	TRBJ2-7	few	TGTGCCAGCAGCCCCGGGACGGTATCCTACGAGCAGTACTTC	CASSPGTVSYEQYF
TRBV2	NA	TRBJ1-5	many	TGTGCCAGCAGTGTAGAAAGCTTAAGGAGCAATCAGCCCCAGCATTTT	CASSVESLRSNQPQHF
TRBV6-1	TRBD1	TRBJ2-7	many	TGTGCCAGCAGTAAGAAACAGGGGGTCGAGCAGTACTTC	CASSKKQGVEQYF
TRBV6-2/TRBV6-3	TRBD1	TRBJ2-2	many	TGTGCCAGCAGTACAGGGGGTGCGACCGGGGAGCTGTTTTTT	CASSTGGATGELFF
TRBV6-2/TRBV6-3	TRBD1	TRBJ2-7	many	TGTGCCAGCAGCTATGGGACAGCCACCTACGAGCAGTACTTC	CASSYGTATYEQYF
TRBV7-2	TRBD1	TRBJ2-3	many	TGTGCCAGCAGCTCCCCCGAGGGGGCGGGACAGGGGTCCTTGCCCCGGGGAGATACGCAGTATTTT	CASSSPEGAGQGSLPRGDTQYF
TRBV3-1	NA	TRBJ1-2	many	TGTGCCAGCAGCCAAGAATTCCGGGGAGACAGGAATGGCTACACCTTC	CASSQEFRGDRNGYTF
TRBV5-1	NA	TRBJ1-6	NA	TGCGCCAGCAGCTTGGAGATCTTTGGGGCAGGTTCACCCCTCCACTTT	CASSLEIFGAGSPLHF
TRBV5-1	TRBD2	TRBJ2-1	many	TGCGCCAGCAGCTTTGCGACTAGCGGGAGGCAAGAGCAGTTCTTC	CASSFATSGRQEQFF
TRBV30	NA	TRBJ1-5	many	TGTGCCTGGAGTGTAGGAGGGCCCCAGCATTTT	CAWSVGGPQHF
TRBV12-3/TRBV12-4	TRBD1	TRBJ1-1	many	TGTGCCAGCAGTTTCACAGGGGGAAACCCTGAAGCTTTCTTT	CASSFTGGNPEAFF
TRBV10-3	TRBD1	TRBJ2-7	many	TGTGCCATCAAACCCGGACAGGGGAGCTACGAGCAGTACTTC	CAIKPGQGSYEQYF
TRBV27	TRBD2	TRBJ2-1	medium-sized	TGTGCCAGCAGTACCGGGACTAGCGGGAAAAATGAGCAGTTCTTC	CASSTGTSGKNEQFF
TRBV28	NA	TRBJ2-3	many	TGTGCCAGCGCGGTCCGCTTTATCACAGATACGCAGTATTTT	CASAVRFITDTQYF
TRBV6-1	NA	TRBJ2-1	medium-sized	TGTGCCTGGGGGACCTCCTACAATGAGCAGTTCTTC	CAWGTSYNEQFF
TRBV13	NA	TRBJ2-3	many	TGTGCCAGCAGCTTGCCCAGCCGCACAGATACGCAGTATTTT	CASSLPSRTDTQYF
TRBV11-3	TRBD1	TRBJ1-1	many	TGTGCCAGCAGCCAGGGACAGGGGTCCACTGAAGCTTTCTTT	CASSQGQGSTEAFF
TRBV5-1	NA	TRBJ1-2	many	TGCGCCAGCAGCCAGCGGGAGGGGTATGGCTACACCTTC	CASSQREGYGYTF
TRBV2	NA	TRBJ1-2	many	TGTGCCAGCAGTGCCCAGAACTATGGCTACACCTTC	CASSAQNYGYTF
TRBV2	TRBD1	TRBJ2-3	NA	TGTGCCAGCAGGGGGAGGGACAGGGGATACAATGAGCAGTATTTT	CASRGRDRGYNEQYF
TRBV29-1	NA	TRBJ1-5	few	TGCAGCGTTGGAGCCTCCGACAATCAGCCCCAGCATTTT	CSVGASDNQPQHF
TRBV13	TRBD1	TRBJ2-2	NA	TGTGCCAGCAGCTGGAACCCCGGGACAGTTACCACCGGGGAGCTGTTTTTT	CASSWNPGTVTTGELFF
TRBV20-1	NA	TRBJ2-7	medium-sized	TGCAGTGCCCCACTAGCACGAGGCTCCTACGAGCAGTACTTC	CSAPLARGSYEQYF
TRBV11-2	NA	TRBJ1-2	many	TGTGCCAGCAGTCATCCGTCAGGGGCAGGTGGCTACACCTTC	CASSHPSGAGGYTF
TRBV19	NA	TRBJ1-1	many	TGTGCCAGCCTGGGGGCGGAAGCTTTCTTT	CASLGAEAFF
TRBV27	NA	TRBJ1-2	medium-sized	TGTGCCAGCAGTTTATGGGACGGAGATGGCTACACCTTC	CASSLWDGDGYTF
TRBV11-2	NA	TRBJ1-4	many	TGTGCCAGCAGCTTAGATCGCGGGGGGCGAGCCGAAAAACTGTTTTTT	CASSLDRGGRAEKLFF
TRBV6-2/TRBV6-3	NA	TRBJ1-1	medium-sized	TGTGCCAGCAGTCAAACAGGTTACACTGAAGCTTTCTTT	CASSQTGYTEAFF
TRBV20-1	NA	TRBJ1-3	many	TGCGGGGGGGGGGCGGACTCTGGAAACACCATATATTTT	CGGGADSGNTIYF
TRBV6-6	NA	TRBJ1-1	NA	TGTGTCAGCACCAAAGAGTGGTACACTGAAGCTTTCTTT	CVSTKEWYTEAFF
TRBV9	TRBD1	TRBJ2-1	many	TGTGCCAGCAGCGTATCGTTTAGCAGGGGGCTTTACAATGAGCAGTTCTTC	CASSVSFSRGLYNEQFF
TRBV5-1	NA	TRBJ1-4	many	TGCGCCAGCAGCTTGTTACAGAGTAATGAAAAACTGTTTTTT	CASSLLQSNEKLFF
TRBV2	NA	TRBJ2-1	many	TGTGCCAGCAGTAGGAGTAGAGGACAAGGTATAGATGAGCAGTTCTTC	CASSRSRGQGIDEQFF
TRBV20-1	TRBD1	TRBJ2-7	many	TGCAGTGCTAGAGTCTGGGACAGGGGATCGAGGCAGTACTTC	CSARVWDRGSRQYF
TRBV28	NA	TRBJ2-4	many	TGTGCCAGCACCCCCCTGGGGGGAATAGCCAAAAACATTCAGTACTTC	CASTPLGGIAKNIQYF
TRBV5-4	TRBD2	TRBJ2-3	many	TGTGCCAGCAGCTCTAATCCGGGACTAAGCACAGATACGCAGTATTTT	CASSSNPGLSTDTQYF
TRBV11-2	NA	TRBJ2-7	many	TGTGCCAGCAGCCAAACAGGGGGGGGTTGGTACGAGCAGTACTTC	CASSQTGGGWYEQYF
TRBV20-1	TRBD2	TRBJ2-3	few	TGCAGTGCTTCCCTAGCGGGGGGGAGCGCAGATACGCAGTATTTT	CSASLAGGSADTQYF
TRBV30	NA	TRBJ2-7	few	TGTGCCTGGAGTGGCCTTCACGAGCAGTACTTC	CAWSGLHEQYF
TRBV6-2/TRBV6-3	NA	TRBJ1-1	medium-sized	TGTGCCAGCAGCCGAGTGACAAACGTTCCTGAAGCTTTCTTT	CASSRVTNVPEAFF
TRBV20-1	NA	TRBJ2-5	many	TGCAGTGCTAGAGATTATCCAGGGCCGACTAGGAAGACCCAGTACTTC	CSARDYPGPTRKTQYF